The 5 T cell receptor beta chains listed next were all sequenced from one sample in a study of T cell responses to AZD1222 COVID-19 vaccine (dated by TCRdb to about 2021). Library prep was done by the immunoSEQ multiplex PCR assay. TCRdb re-hosts the immuneACCESS table, in-frame sequences only. Its copies lack some clones; in the studies checked, an unresolved V gene accounts for under half of them, and the cause for the rest is not known. The sample data list 66,000 or so clones, and about four fifths of these were observed just once. Roughly 21% of the sample is taken by the ten largest. The time point label, as the study defines it: baseline before first vaccination. What this sample's treatment or condition label stands for: meningococcal conjugate vaccine given as trial control. Specimen: peripheral blood, collected on day 0 of MenACWY control vaccination. The receptor set was obtained from an adult in good health.

The chain couples TRBV6-5 to TRBJ2-1; D is possibly TRBD1 (6 bases). Germline-derived CDR1 and CDR2 are MNHEY and SVGAGI. V lost 8 bases to trimming and J lost 1 base, with 12 bases between them. CDR3 size: 14 residues. CDR3 coding DNA: TGTGCCAGCGGGGCCGGACAGTCCTACAATGAGCAGTTCTTC. It codes for CASGAGQSYNEQFF.

The chain carries TRBV5-1 and TRBJ1-2; D unresolved. Trimming left V 0 bases short and J 2 bases short, with 11 bases between. The CDR3 length is 15 residues. Germline CDR1 reads SGHRS; CDR2 reads YFSETQ. CDR3 loop: CASSLAASGNYGYTF. The DNA of the CDR3 is TGCGCCAGCAGCTTGGCGGCCTCCGGGAACTATGGCTACACCTTC.

V gene TRBV7-9 combines with J gene TRBJ2-1; a possible D gene is TRBD1 (6 bases). Germline CDR1 reads SEHNR; CDR2 reads FQNEAQ (reference sequence). CDR3 length equals 17 residues. Trimming stripped 5 bases from V and 6 bases from J, with 23 bases between. The CDR3 sequence is CASSPTLPGPRGNEQFF. CDR3 coding DNA: TGTGCCAGCAGCCCAACCCTGCCCGGACCCAGGGGCAATGAGCAGTTCTTC.

The chain links TRBV11-2 to TRBJ2-1; no clear D. Germline V lookup: CDR1 SGHAT, CDR2 FQNNGV. Between the trimmed V and J ends, which lost 0 bases and 0 bases, there was a span of 18 bases. This CDR3 has 19 residues. For the CDR3, the DNA is TGTGCCAGCAGCTTAGATGGCCAGGCGGCGCCTAGCTCCTACAATGAGCAGTTCTTC. This codes for CASSLDGQAAPSSYNEQFF.

This chain connects TRBV4-1 to TRBJ1-5, with TRBD1 matching over 7 bases. With V trimmed by 3 bases and J by 6 bases, 8 bases remained unmatched. This CDR3 is 15 amino acids long. Germline V gives CDR1 MGHRA, CDR2 YSYEKL. CDR3 DNA sequence: TGCGCCAGCAGCCAGTGGGAGGGGGCGGCTCAGCCCCAGCATTTT. This sequence encodes CASSQWEGAAQPQHF.